Sequencing of this T cell receptor beta chain was carried out in a study of blood T cell repertoires in COVID-19. Study in general: COVID-19 samples from acute and convalescent phases originated in the United States, Italy and Spain.

TCRdb's table, derived via immunoSEQ multiplex PCR, lists solely in-frame clones and lacks some. The table lists around 160,000 clones, 65% to 85% of them singletons. What the recovered Cohort 3 donors had was two negative PCRs, clearance, or symptom resolution. The CDR3 is 11 amino acids. The V and J ends lost 7 bases and 6 bases respectively, with 8 bases between them. The germline V gene has CDR1 MNHEY and CDR2 SVGAGI. The TCR comes from a woman in her sixties or seventies who had recovered from COVID-19. This chain links TRBV6-5 with TRBJ2-3, with D possibly TRBD1 on 6 matching bases. Sequencing was performed on PBMCs or T cells enriched from blood (not recorded which). CDR3 in amino acids: CASKQGDTQYF. The CDR3 coding sequence is TGTGCCAGCAAACAGGGTGATACGCAGTATTTT.